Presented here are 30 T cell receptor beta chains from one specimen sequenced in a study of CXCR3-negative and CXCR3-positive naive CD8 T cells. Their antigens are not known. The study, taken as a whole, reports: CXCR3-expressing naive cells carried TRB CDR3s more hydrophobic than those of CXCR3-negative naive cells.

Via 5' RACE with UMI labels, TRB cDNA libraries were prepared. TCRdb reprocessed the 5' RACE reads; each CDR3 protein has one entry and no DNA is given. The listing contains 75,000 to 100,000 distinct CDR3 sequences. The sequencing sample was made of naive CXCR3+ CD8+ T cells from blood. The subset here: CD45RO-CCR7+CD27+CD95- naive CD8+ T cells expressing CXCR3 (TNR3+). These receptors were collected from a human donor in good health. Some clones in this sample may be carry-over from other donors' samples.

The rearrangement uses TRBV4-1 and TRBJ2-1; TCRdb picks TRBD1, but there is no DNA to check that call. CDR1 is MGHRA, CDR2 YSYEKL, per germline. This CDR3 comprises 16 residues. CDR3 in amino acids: CASSQPPRQGNNEQFF.

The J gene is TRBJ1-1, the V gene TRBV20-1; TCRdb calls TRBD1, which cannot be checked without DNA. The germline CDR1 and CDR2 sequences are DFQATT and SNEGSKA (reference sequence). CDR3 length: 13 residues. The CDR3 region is CSARTGGYTEAFF.

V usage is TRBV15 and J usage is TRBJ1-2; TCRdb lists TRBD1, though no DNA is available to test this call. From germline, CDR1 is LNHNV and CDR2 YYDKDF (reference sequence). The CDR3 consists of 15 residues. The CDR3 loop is CATYDRGTANYGYTF.

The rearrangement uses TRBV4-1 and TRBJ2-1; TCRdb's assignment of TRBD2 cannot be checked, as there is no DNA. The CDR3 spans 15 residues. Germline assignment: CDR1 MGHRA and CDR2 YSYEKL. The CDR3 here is CASSRLAGGYNEQFF.

The CDR3 protein is CASSLSEVSYGYTF. The chain combines TRBV28 with TRBJ1-2. The CDR3 runs to 14 residues. From germline, CDR1 is MDHEN and CDR2 SYDVKM.

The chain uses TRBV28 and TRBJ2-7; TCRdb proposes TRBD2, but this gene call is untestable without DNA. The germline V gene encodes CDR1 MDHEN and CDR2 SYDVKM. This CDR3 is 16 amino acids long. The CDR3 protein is CASSLGSGLAGGEQYF.

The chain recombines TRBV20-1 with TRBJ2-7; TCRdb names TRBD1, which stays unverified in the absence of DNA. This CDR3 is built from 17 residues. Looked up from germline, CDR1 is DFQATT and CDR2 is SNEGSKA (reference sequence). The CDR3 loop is CSARGRPGPRSTYEQYF.

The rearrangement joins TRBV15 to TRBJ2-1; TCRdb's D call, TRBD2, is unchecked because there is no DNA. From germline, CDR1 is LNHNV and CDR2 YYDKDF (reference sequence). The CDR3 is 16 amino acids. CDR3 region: CATTPNRLAGSDEQFF. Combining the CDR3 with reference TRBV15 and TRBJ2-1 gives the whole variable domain DAMVIQNPRYQVTQFGKPVTLSCSQTLNHNVMYWYQQKSSQAPKLLFHYYDKDFNNEADTPDNFQSRRPNTSFCFLDIRSPGLGDTAMYLCATTPNRLAGSDEQFFGPGTRLTVL.

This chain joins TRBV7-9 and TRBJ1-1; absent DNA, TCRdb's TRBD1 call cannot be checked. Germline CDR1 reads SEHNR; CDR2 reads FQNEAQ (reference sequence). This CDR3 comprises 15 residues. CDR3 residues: CASSISGQMNTEAFF.

The CDR3 reads CASSLSTDTQYF. The rearrangement links TRBV5-6 to TRBJ2-3. Germline V gene lookup returns CDR1 SGHDT and CDR2 YYEEEE. The CDR3 spans 12 residues.

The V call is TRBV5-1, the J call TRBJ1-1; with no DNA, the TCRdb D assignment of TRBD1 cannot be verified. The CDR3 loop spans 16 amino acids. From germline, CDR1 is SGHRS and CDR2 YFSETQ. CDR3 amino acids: CASRTAQGAKGTEAFF.

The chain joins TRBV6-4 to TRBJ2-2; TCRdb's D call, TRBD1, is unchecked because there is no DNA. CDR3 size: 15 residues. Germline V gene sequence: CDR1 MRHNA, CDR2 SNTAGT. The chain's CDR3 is CASSGGDRDTGELFF.

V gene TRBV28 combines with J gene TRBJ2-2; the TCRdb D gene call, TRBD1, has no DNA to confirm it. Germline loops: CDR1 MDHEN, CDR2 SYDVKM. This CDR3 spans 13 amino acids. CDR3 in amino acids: CASTRGSAGELFF.

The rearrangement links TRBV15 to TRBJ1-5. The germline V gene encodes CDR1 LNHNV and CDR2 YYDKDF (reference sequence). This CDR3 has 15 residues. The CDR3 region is CATSRDPESNQPQHF. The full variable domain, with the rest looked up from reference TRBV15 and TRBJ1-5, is DAMVIQNPRYQVTQFGKPVTLSCSQTLNHNVMYWYQQKSSQAPKLLFHYYDKDFNNEADTPDNFQSRRPNTSFCFLDIRSPGLGDTAMYLCATSRDPESNQPQHFGDGTRLSIL.

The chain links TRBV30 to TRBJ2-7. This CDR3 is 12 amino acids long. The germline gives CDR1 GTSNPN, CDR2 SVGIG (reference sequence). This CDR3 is CAWSRDRYEQYF.

The CDR3 loop reads CASGGGAGELFF. This chain connects TRBV5-1 to TRBJ2-2; the TCRdb D gene call, TRBD2, has no DNA to confirm it. This CDR3 is 12 amino acids long. From germline, CDR1 is SGHRS and CDR2 YFSETQ.

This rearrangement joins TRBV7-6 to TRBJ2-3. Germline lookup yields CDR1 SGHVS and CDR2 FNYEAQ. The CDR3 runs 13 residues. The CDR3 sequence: CASSPTPTDTQYF.

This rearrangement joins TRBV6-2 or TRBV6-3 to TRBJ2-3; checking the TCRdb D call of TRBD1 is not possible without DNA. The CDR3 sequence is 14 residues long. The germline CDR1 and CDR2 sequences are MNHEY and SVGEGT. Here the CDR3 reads CASNRPTGLDTQYF.

CDR3 protein: CASSQDRGVDYNSPLHF. The gene calls are TRBV3-1 and TRBJ1-6; TCRdb picks TRBD1, but there is no DNA to check that call. Germline V lookup: CDR1 LGHDT, CDR2 YNNKEL (reference sequence). This CDR3 region has 17 residues.

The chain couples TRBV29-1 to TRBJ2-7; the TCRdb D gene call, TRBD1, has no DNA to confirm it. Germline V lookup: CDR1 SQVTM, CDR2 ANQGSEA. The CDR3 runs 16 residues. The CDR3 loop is CSVEDRRAGRAYEQYF.

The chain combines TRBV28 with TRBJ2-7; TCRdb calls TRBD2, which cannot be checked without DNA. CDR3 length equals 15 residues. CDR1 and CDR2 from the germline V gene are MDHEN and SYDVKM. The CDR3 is CASSRPLAGDNEQYF. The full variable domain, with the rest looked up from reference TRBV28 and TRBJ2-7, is DVKVTQSSRYLVKRTGEKVFLECVQDMDHENMFWYRQDPGLGLRLIYFSYDVKMKEKGDIPEGYSVSREKKERFSLILESASTNQTSMYLCASSRPLAGDNEQYFGPGTRLTVT.

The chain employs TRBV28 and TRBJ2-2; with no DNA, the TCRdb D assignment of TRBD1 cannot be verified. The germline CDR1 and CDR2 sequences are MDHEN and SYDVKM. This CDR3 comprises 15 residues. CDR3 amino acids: CASSKGTGRVGELFF. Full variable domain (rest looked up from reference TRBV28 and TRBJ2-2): DVKVTQSSRYLVKRTGEKVFLECVQDMDHENMFWYRQDPGLGLRLIYFSYDVKMKEKGDIPEGYSVSREKKERFSLILESASTNQTSMYLCASSKGTGRVGELFFGEGSRLTVL.

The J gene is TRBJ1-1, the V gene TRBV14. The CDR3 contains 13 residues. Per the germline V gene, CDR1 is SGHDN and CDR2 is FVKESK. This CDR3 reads CASSQTVNTEAFF.

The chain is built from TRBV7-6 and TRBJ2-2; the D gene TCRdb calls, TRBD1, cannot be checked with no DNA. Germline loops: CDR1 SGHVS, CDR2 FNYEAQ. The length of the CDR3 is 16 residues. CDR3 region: CASTPPGTGNTGELFF.

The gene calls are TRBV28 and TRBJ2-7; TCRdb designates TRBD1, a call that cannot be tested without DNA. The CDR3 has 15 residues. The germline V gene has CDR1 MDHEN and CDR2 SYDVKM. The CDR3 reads CASSLADRLEYEQYF.

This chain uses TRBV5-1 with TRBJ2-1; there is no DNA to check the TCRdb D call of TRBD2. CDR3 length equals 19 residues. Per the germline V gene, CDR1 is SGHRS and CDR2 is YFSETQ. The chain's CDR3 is CASSLSLGASGGLNNEQFF.

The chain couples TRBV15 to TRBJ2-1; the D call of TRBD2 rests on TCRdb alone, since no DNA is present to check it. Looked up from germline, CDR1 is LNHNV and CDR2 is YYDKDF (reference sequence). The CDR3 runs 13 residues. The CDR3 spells CATSRGSYNEQFF.

CDR3 sequence reads: CASSGQGPQYF. This chain links TRBV12-3 or TRBV12-4 with TRBJ2-3; TCRdb picks TRBD1, but there is no DNA to check that call. The CDR3 has 11 residues.

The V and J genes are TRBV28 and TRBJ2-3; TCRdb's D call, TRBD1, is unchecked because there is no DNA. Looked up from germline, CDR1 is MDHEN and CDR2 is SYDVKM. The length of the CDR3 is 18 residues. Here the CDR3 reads CASSSTIRTPASTDTQYF.

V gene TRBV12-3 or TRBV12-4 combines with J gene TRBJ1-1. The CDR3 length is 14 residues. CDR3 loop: CASSFSASETQAFF.